This T cell receptor beta chain was sequenced for a study of T cells after yellow fever vaccination. Each CDR3 protein is one row after TCRdb ran MiXCR on the 5' RACE reads. The table lists around 610,000 distinct CDR3 sequences, less than 15% of them singletons. This clonotype was detected a few times. The source was PBMCs, collected on the day of the yellow fever booster vaccination. This TCR was sampled from a man aged 25-45 years who received the YFV17D yellow fever vaccine.

The CDR3 DNA reads TGCGCCAGCAGCCAAGAATGGGGTCGGGCCAACGTCCTGACTTTC. Amino acids: CASSQEWGRANVLTF. The chain is built from TRBV4-3 and TRBJ2-6; unclear D gene. V was pared by 0 bases and J by 5 bases, with 8 bases between. This CDR3 spans 15 amino acids. In germline, CDR1 is LGHNA, CDR2 YSLEER.